This T cell receptor (beta chain) was profiled in a study of regulatory T cells in long-lasting Graves disease. Noted time point: newly diagnosed GD, antithyroid drugs for less than 3 months. Isolated PBMC RNA provided the starting material for the TCR library. Germline CDR1 reads MNHEY; CDR2 reads SVGAGI. The V and J ends lost 3 bases and 0 bases respectively, with 9 bases between them. This CDR3 is built from 15 residues. Building of the TCR beta libraries involved iRepertoire HTBI primers and Arm-PCR of CDR3 regions. As handled by the study authors: Samples collectively showed 62 TRBV and fewer than 15 TRBJ segments. TCRdb itself ran the multiplex PCR reads through MiXCR, one entry per CDR3 protein. The V and J calls were not made by the authors but by TCRdb's processing. This sample has 350,000 to 450,000 distinct CDR3 sequences, with more than 12% found just once. This same sample was also taken into another study, of T cells in Graves' hyperthyroidism and ophthalmopathy. In that study: HTBI primers were employed in a first-round RT-PCR of the TCR CDR3.

The chain combines TRBV6-5 with TRBJ1-3, with a weak D call TRBD1 (5 bases). The sequenced sample was peripheral blood mononuclear cells (PBMCs), obtained at new diagnosis, from a patient treated with antithyroid drugs. The TCR comes from a woman in her thirties with Graves disease. CDR3 amino acids: CASSYTTVSGNTIYF. CDR3 nucleotides: TGTGCCAGCAGTTATACGACAGTCTCTGGAAACACCATATATTTT.